This TCR beta chain came from a study of human T cells and chemical hapten exposure. TCRdb re-called the RACE reads through MiXCR, storing one row per CDR3 protein. This table holds just over 350,000 distinct CDR3 sequences, 6% to 7% found once. A few counts support this clonotype. CDR3 length: 16 amino acids. Germline CDR1 and CDR2: DFQATT and SNEGSKA (reference sequence). With 3 bases removed from V and 5 bases from J, the gap between germline ends came to 22 bases. Time point meaning: patch test 2, 6 weeks after DPC sensitization. Treatment indicated: therapeutic diphenylcyclopropenone sensitization with weekly scalp DPC.

This chain joins TRBV20-1 and TRBJ1-2, with a possible D match to TRBD1 (5 bases). The source is a woman in her late teens or twenties with alopecia areata. Some clones in this sample may be carry-over from other donors' samples. This specimen was whole blood, taken in connection with sensitization to the hapten diphenylcyclopropenone (DPC). In nucleotides, the CDR3 is TGCAGTGCTAGTTCAGGGACCCACCACCTCGGATATGGCTACACCTTC. It yields the protein CSASSGTHHLGYGYTF.